This T cell receptor (beta chain) came from a study of beta chain features in type 1 diabetes. cDNA synthesis used the whole RNA isolate, giving expressed TCRB sequences. Produced via immunoSEQ multiplex PCR; TCRdb's table is partial and in-frame only. The data show around 140,000 clones, 9% to 10% seen once. The CDR3 runs to 12 residues. With 6 bases removed from V and 7 bases from J, the gap between germline ends came to 10 bases. Germline CDR1 reads MNHEY; CDR2 reads SMNVEV (reference sequence). This clone has at least ten counts. Input material: central memory CD4+ T cells from blood. The chain recombines TRBV27 with TRBJ2-1, with a weak D call TRBD2 (6 bases). The TCR was taken from a woman aged 40 to 50 in good health. The CDR3 coding sequence is TGTGCCAGCAGGGAGGGGTGGAATGAGCAGTTCTTC. Its translation: CASREGWNEQFF.